The source of this TCR beta chain is a study of response to subunit inactivated influenza vaccine. Notes on the study in general: That few new T cells are recruited by each seasonal influenza vaccination was the authors' suggestion.

This clonotype occurred a few times. Its specificity is unknown. A single record per CDR3 protein comes from TCRdb applying MiXCR to the RT-PCR reads. The table records 650,000 to 800,000 distinct CDR3 sequences, roughly 20% of them present only once. The CDR3 length is 14 residues. Trimming removed 3 bases at V and 2 bases at J, with 9 bases between. Germline V CDR1 and CDR2: KGHSH, LQKENI. This receptor was obtained from a man aged 50 to 59 who received an inactivated influenza vaccine. This sample comprised PBMCs from blood, obtained less than 6 days after vaccination. V gene TRBV18 combines with J gene TRBJ2-3; possibly TRBD2 for D (5 bases). The DNA for the CDR3 is TGTGCCAGCTCACCCGGACTGTACACAGATACGCAGTATTTT. This encodes CASSPGLYTDTQYF.